These T cell receptor beta chains were read from a single sample in a study of blood T cell repertoires in COVID-19. Using immunoSEQ multiplex PCR, the repertoire was profiled, and TCRdb retains in-frame clones only, with some absent. The top ten hold around 1.6% of the sample, which has 90,000 to 100,000 clones, approximately 86% seen once. The specimen sequenced was peripheral blood. Every receptor here comes from a man of 80 years or more with acute or convalescent COVID-19. CDR3s include the opening cysteine and the closing phenylalanine or tryptophan. A D gene is named only where the DNA matches it firmly. Clone size, where shown, is once, few, many, or a class for clones that have expanded.

v_call	clone_size	j_call	d_call	cdr3_aa	cdr3_nt
TRBV5-4	NA	TRBJ1-4	TRBD1	CASSSNRDSGEKLFF	TGTGCCAGCAGCTCGAACCGGGACAGCGGCGAAAAACTGTTTTTT
TRBV10-3	NA	TRBJ2-3	TRBD2	CAISVGSRGADTQYF	TGTGCCATCAGTGTGGGTAGTCGGGGGGCAGATACGCAGTATTTT
TRBV28	NA	TRBJ2-7	TRBD2	CASSSAGPLSYEQYF	TGTGCCAGCAGTTCAGCGGGGCCCCTTTCCTACGAGCAGTACTTC
TRBV3-1/TRBV3-2	few	TRBJ2-1	TRBD2	CASSQVPLSSGRASEQFF	TGTGCCAGCAGCCAAGTCCCTCTTTCTAGCGGGAGGGCCAGTGAGCAGTTCTTC
TRBV19	NA	TRBJ2-3	NA	CASSTLTDTQYF	TGTGCCAGTAGTACCCTTACAGATACGCAGTATTTT
TRBV7-2	once	TRBJ1-2	TRBD1	CASSPRTGNGYTF	TGTGCCAGCAGCCCCCGGACAGGGAATGGCTACACCTTC
TRBV5-1	few	TRBJ2-6	NA	CASSSGLLILSSGANVLTF	TGCGCCAGCAGCTCGGGACTCCTGATCCTTAGCTCTGGGGCCAACGTCCTGACTTTC
TRBV5-1	NA	TRBJ2-7	TRBD1	CASSLTRQTGLPYEQYF	TGCGCCAGCAGCTTGACACGCCAGACAGGGCTCCCCTACGAGCAGTACTTC
TRBV6-5	once	TRBJ2-7	NA	CASSYSGQGYEQYF	TGTGCCAGCAGTTACTCGGGTCAGGGCTACGAGCAGTACTTC
TRBV28	NA	TRBJ2-2	NA	CASSLRDTTNTGELFF	TGTGCCAGCAGTTTACGGGACACAACGAACACCGGGGAGCTGTTTTTT
TRBV29-1	NA	TRBJ1-2	NA	CSVESLGEVYTF	TGCAGCGTTGAATCTTTAGGAGAGGTTTACACCTTC
TRBV5-5	NA	TRBJ1-2	NA	CASSAAWIQGQGYTF	TGTGCCAGCAGTGCTGCTTGGATACAGGGACAAGGCTACACCTTC
TRBV9	NA	TRBJ1-6	TRBD1	CASSVKATGSNSPLHF	TGTGCCAGCAGCGTCAAGGCGACAGGGAGTAATTCACCCCTCCACTTT
TRBV20-1	NA	TRBJ1-5	NA	CSASRRNQPQHF	TGCAGTGCTAGTAGGAGGAATCAGCCCCAGCATTTT
TRBV5-6	medium-sized	TRBJ2-5	NA	CASSLHQGWETQYF	TGTGCCAGCAGCTTACATCAGGGTTGGGAGACCCAGTACTTC
TRBV11-2	NA	TRBJ1-2	NA	CASSLGQSRWANYGYTF	TGTGCCAGCAGCTTAGGACAGTCACGATGGGCTAACTATGGCTACACCTTC
TRBV30	NA	TRBJ1-1	NA	CAGGWGVRTEAFF	TGTGCCGGAGGGTGGGGGGTTCGGACTGAAGCTTTCTTT
TRBV29-1	NA	TRBJ2-7	TRBD2	CSVGTSGLYEQYF	TGCAGCGTCGGGACTAGCGGACTCTACGAGCAGTACTTC
TRBV25-1	once	TRBJ2-7	NA	CASSEYRWGEAQYF	TGTGCCAGCAGTGAATATAGGTGGGGGGAGGCGCAGTACTTC
TRBV7-2	NA	TRBJ1-4	NA	CASSLALGGNEKLFF	TGTGCCAGCAGCTTAGCGTTAGGCGGAAATGAAAAACTGTTTTTT
TRBV5-6	NA	TRBJ2-7	NA	CASTSLREQYF	TGTGCCAGCACCTCACTACGCGAGCAGTACTTC
TRBV3-1/TRBV3-2	NA	TRBJ2-7	NA	CASSQGLGHSYEQYF	TGTGCCAGCAGCCAAGGGCTGGGACACTCCTACGAGCAGTACTTC
TRBV5-6	NA	TRBJ1-4	NA	CASSLERGSEKLFF	TGTGCCAGCAGCTTGGAGCGAGGGTCTGAAAAACTGTTTTTT
TRBV30	NA	TRBJ2-1	NA	CAWSTRGLSSYNEQFF	TGTGCCTGGAGTACTCGAGGATTAAGTTCTTACAATGAGCAGTTCTTC
TRBV12-3/TRBV12-4	NA	TRBJ2-5	NA	CASSSGVETQYF	TGTGCCAGCAGTTCGGGGGTTGAGACCCAGTACTTC
TRBV19	NA	TRBJ2-3	TRBD2	CASSIRLAGADTQYF	TGTGCCAGTAGTATTAGGCTAGCGGGAGCAGATACGCAGTATTTT
TRBV13	NA	TRBJ2-1	NA	CASSLKRTTYNEQFF	TGTGCCAGCAGCTTAAAACGGACTACCTACAATGAGCAGTTCTTC
TRBV7-2	NA	TRBJ1-6	NA	CASSLKTANNSPLHF	TGTGCCAGCAGCTTAAAGACAGCGAATAATTCACCCCTCCACTTT
TRBV18	NA	TRBJ2-2	NA	CASSPIRQTNTGELFF	TGTGCCAGCTCACCAATCCGGCAGACAAACACCGGGGAGCTGTTTTTT
TRBV28	NA	TRBJ2-7	TRBD2	CASSIYGLAGGSYEQYF	TGTGCCAGCTCCATTTATGGCCTAGCGGGAGGCTCCTACGAGCAGTACTTC
TRBV5-1	NA	TRBJ1-1	NA	CASNPVTGPNTEAFF	TGCGCCAGCAACCCGGTGACAGGTCCGAACACTGAAGCTTTCTTT
TRBV29-1	NA	TRBJ2-7	NA	CSATLTGGVWDEQYF	TGCAGCGCGACCTTAACAGGGGGGGTTTGGGACGAGCAGTACTTC
TRBV28	NA	TRBJ1-5	NA	CASADTSNQPQHF	TGTGCCAGCGCCGACACTTCCAATCAGCCCCAGCATTTT
TRBV24-1	NA	TRBJ1-1	NA	CATSDPGQNTEAFF	TGTGCCACCAGTGATCCGGGACAGAACACTGAAGCTTTCTTT
TRBV3-1/TRBV3-2	NA	TRBJ1-3	NA	CASSQAPRSSGNTIYF	TGTGCCAGCAGCCAAGCCCCGAGGAGCTCTGGAAACACCATATATTTT
TRBV28	NA	TRBJ2-7	NA	CASTNDLAGVGEQYF	TGTGCCAGCACTAATGATTTGGCCGGAGTCGGCGAGCAGTACTTC
TRBV5-1	NA	TRBJ2-7	TRBD2	CASSMGLAGSYEQYF	TGCGCCAGCAGTATGGGACTAGCGGGATCCTACGAGCAGTACTTC
TRBV28	NA	TRBJ2-7	TRBD1	CASTRTGFLYEQYF	TGTGCCAGCACCCGGACAGGTTTTCTCTACGAGCAGTACTTC
TRBV2	NA	TRBJ1-1	NA	CASSRGRLEAFF	TGTGCCAGCAGTCGAGGTAGACTTGAAGCTTTCTTT
TRBV27	NA	TRBJ1-4	TRBD1	CASSQDRVNEKLFF	TGTGCCAGCAGTCAGGACAGGGTTAATGAAAAACTGTTTTTT
TRBV19	NA	TRBJ2-3	NA	CASSMGSQARDTQYF	TGTGCCAGTAGTATGGGCAGCCAGGCTCGGGATACGCAGTATTTT
TRBV27	NA	TRBJ2-2	NA	CASSFQVQAGELFF	TGTGCCAGCAGTTTTCAGGTCCAGGCCGGGGAGCTGTTTTTT
TRBV6-2/TRBV6-3	NA	TRBJ2-1	TRBD2	CASSMTSGTHNEQFF	TGTGCCAGCAGTATGACTAGCGGGACTCACAATGAGCAGTTCTTC
TRBV7-2	few	TRBJ1-1	TRBD1	CASSLPLQGPRNTEAFF	TGTGCCAGCAGCTTACCTTTACAGGGGCCACGGAACACTGAAGCTTTCTTT
TRBV11-1	NA	TRBJ2-7	TRBD2	CASSQPGGSSYEQYF	TGTGCCAGCAGCCAGCCGGGGGGGAGCTCCTACGAGCAGTACTTC
TRBV12-3/TRBV12-4	NA	TRBJ1-1	NA	CASSFQPVREAFF	TGTGCCAGCAGTTTCCAACCGGTTCGGGAAGCTTTCTTT
TRBV5-1	few	TRBJ2-3	NA	CASSFGTPSLDTQYF	TGCGCCAGCAGCTTCGGGACTCCGTCGTTGGATACGCAGTATTTT
TRBV28	NA	TRBJ2-3	NA	CASSFHLSVQAEAVPDTQYF	TGTGCCAGCAGTTTTCACCTTTCCGTTCAGGCGGAGGCCGTCCCAGATACGCAGTATTTT
TRBV18	NA	TRBJ2-2	NA	CASSPRAPSTGELFF	TGTGCCAGCTCACCACGAGCCCCCTCAACCGGGGAGCTGTTTTTT
TRBV3-1/TRBV3-2	few	TRBJ2-3	TRBD1	CASSPAQGTGGDTQYF	TGTGCCAGCAGCCCAGCCCAAGGGACAGGGGGTGATACGCAGTATTTT
TRBV7-3	NA	TRBJ2-1	TRBD2	CASSLSGRTHNEQFF	TGTGCCAGCAGCTTAAGCGGGAGGACCCACAATGAGCAGTTCTTC
TRBV6-5	NA	TRBJ2-7	TRBD2	CASGRGVRSYEQYF	TGTGCCAGCGGCCGGGGGGTGCGTTCCTACGAGCAGTACTTC